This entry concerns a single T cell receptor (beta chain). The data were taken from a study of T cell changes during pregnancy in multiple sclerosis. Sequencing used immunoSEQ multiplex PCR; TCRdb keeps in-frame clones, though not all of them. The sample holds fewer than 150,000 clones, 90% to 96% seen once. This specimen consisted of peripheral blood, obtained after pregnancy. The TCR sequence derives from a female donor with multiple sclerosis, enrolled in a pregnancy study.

CDR3 protein: CASSRDYGTDTQYF. CDR3 DNA: TGTGCCAGCAGCCGGGACTATGGTACAGATACGCAGTATTTT. This rearrangement joins TRBV5-4 to TRBJ2-3; the match to TRBD2 covers 7 bases. The V and J ends lost 4 bases and 3 bases, in that order; junction bases with no gene match: 5. Germline V gene data show CDR1 as SGHNT and CDR2 as YYREEE (reference sequence). The CDR3 is 14 residues long.